This T cell receptor (beta chain) emerged from a study of cytomegalovirus exposure and HLA in healthy donors. General study points: Sequencing had likely introduced a cluster of highly shared sequence variants as an artifact.

Primers: 60 Vbeta forward and 13 Jbeta reverse. TCRdb's table, derived via immunoSEQ multiplex PCR, lists solely in-frame clones and lacks some. The sample has around 210,000 clones, 70% to 90% seen once. This clone was observed a few times. The antigen remains unidentified. The material sequenced was PBMCs. This receptor was taken from a girl aged 2 to 10 in good health and CMV-seronegative.

CDR3 sequence (DNA): TGTGCCAGCAGTGTTAGCGAAGAGACCCAGTACTTC. Translating it yields CASSVSEETQYF. The chain links TRBV2 to TRBJ2-5, with a tentative D call TRBD2 (5 bases). CDR1 and CDR2 from the germline V gene are SNHLY and FYNNEI. The CDR3 sequence is 12 residues long. V dropped 4 bases and J dropped 3 bases, with 6 bases sitting between them.